The entry below gives a single T cell receptor beta chain sequence along with its context. CDR3 length equals 13 residues. Trimming cost V 6 bases and J 6 bases, with 14 bases left between them. CDR1 is LGHNT, CDR2 FRNRAP, per germline. The sample is drawn from a study of blood T cell repertoires in COVID-19. In the study's own analysis: By means of reference gene primer amplification, nucleated cell counts were estimated. The table came from immunoSEQ multiplex PCR; TCRdb's copy has only in-frame clones and leaves some out. V, J and clone size reflect that table, while D and trimming were determined from the DNA. This table holds about 230,000 clones, 80% to 90% found once.

The source material was peripheral blood. The chain combines TRBV12-5 with TRBJ1-2; weak D call: TRBD1 (5 bases). This sequence was found in a man over 45 with COVID-19, enrolled during active disease. CDR3: CASGPRQSHGYTF. CDR3 sequence (DNA): TGTGCTAGTGGCCCTAGACAGAGCCATGGCTACACCTTC.